A single sample gave rise to the 7 T cell receptor beta chains below, sequenced in a study of T cells in Graves' hyperthyroidism and ophthalmopathy. Regions amplified from RNA transcripts were the TCR beta CDR3 regions. The TCR CDR3 was amplified in a first-round RT-PCR using the HTBI primer set. TCRdb called the multiplex PCR reads again in MiXCR, with one record for every CDR3 protein. The sample has 300,000 to 450,000 distinct CDR3 sequences, around 14% seen once. Specimen: blood. These receptor sequences come from a woman between 18 and 30 years old with Graves' hyperthyroidism.

This clonotype has at least ten counts. This chain joins TRBV6-2 or TRBV6-3 and TRBJ2-7, with D possibly TRBD2 on 5 matching bases. The germline V gene has CDR1 MNHEY and CDR2 SVGEGT. The length of the CDR3 is 11 residues. V was pared by 11 bases and J by 7 bases, with 15 bases between. CDR3 bases: TGTGCCGCCGACGACTCGGGGGAGCAGTACTTC. Translation: CAADDSGEQYF.

This clonotype was observed at least ten times. The chain is built from TRBV2 and TRBJ2-1; 13 bases are a match to TRBD2. J gave up 9 bases and V 7 bases, and 3 bases lay outside the gene matches. CDR1 and CDR2 from the germline V gene are SNHLY and FYNNEI. The CDR3 is made up of 13 amino acids. CDR3 amino acids: CASNRLAGGEQFF. The CDR3 region has the DNA TGTGCCAGCAACAGACTAGCGGGAGGTGAGCAGTTCTTC.

This clonotype was found many times. V is TRBV29-1 and J is TRBJ1-1; 8 bases are a match to TRBD1. Germline assignment: CDR1 SQVTM and CDR2 ANQGSEA. This CDR3 has 16 amino acids. The ends lost 1 base at V and 3 bases at J; junction bases unmatched: 10. The CDR3: CSVEASGGKVHTEAFF. CDR3 nucleotides: TGCAGCGTTGAAGCCTCAGGGGGCAAGGTCCACACTGAAGCTTTCTTT.

This clonotype was counted ten times or more. This chain uses TRBV4-1 with TRBJ1-5; D remains unclear. V was clipped by 0 bases and J by 1 base, with 7 bases between them. Germline V CDR1 and CDR2: MGHRA, YSYEKL. CDR3 length equals 15 residues. Here the CDR3 DNA reads TGCGCCAGCAGCCAAGATTTTCCGAGCAATCAGCCCCAGCATTTT. Translating gives CASSQDFPSNQPQHF.

At least ten counts were recorded for this clonotype. The rearrangement uses TRBV4-2 and TRBJ2-4; 9 bases match TRBD1. Germline V gives CDR1 LGHNA, CDR2 YNFKEQ. This CDR3 has 16 residues. J was trimmed by 3 bases and V by 1 base; bases with no gene match: 4. The CDR3 sequence is CASSQGGDRVKNIQYF. The DNA of the CDR3 is TGTGCCAGCAGCCAAGGGGGGGACAGGGTCAAAAACATTCAGTACTTC.

In this sample, this clonotype turned up a few times. This may stem from a read error, because a much larger clone lies one nucleotide away. CDR3 nucleotides: TGTGCCAGCAGCCAAGCCTGGGGACTAGTGGGTGAGCAGTTCTTC. As protein: CASSQAWGLVGEQFF. The chain uses TRBV3-1 and TRBJ2-1; 8 positions match TRBD2. There are 15 residues in the CDR3. Germline CDR1 reads LGHDT; CDR2 reads YNNKEL (reference sequence). Unmatched junction bases numbered 8, after V lost 1 base and J lost 9 bases.

There are many counts of this clonotype. The rearrangement links TRBV20-1 to TRBJ1-1; D is undetermined. Trimming took 1 base from V and 1 from J, leaving 7 bases between them. The CDR3 spans 13 residues. From germline, CDR1 is DFQATT and CDR2 SNEGSKA (reference sequence). CDR3 sequence (DNA): TGCAGTGCTAGAGTCCCCGCGAACACTGAAGCTTTCTTT. Translation: CSARVPANTEAFF.